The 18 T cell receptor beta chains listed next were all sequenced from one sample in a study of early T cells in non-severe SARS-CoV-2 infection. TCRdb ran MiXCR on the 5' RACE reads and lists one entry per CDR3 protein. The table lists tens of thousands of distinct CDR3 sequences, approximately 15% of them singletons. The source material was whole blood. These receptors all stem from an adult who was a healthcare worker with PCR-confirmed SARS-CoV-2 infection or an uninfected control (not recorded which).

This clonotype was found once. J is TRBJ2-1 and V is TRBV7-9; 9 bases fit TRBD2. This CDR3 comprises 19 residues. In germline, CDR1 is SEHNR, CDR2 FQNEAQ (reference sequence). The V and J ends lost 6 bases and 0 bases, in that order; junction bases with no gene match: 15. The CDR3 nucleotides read TGTGCCAGCAGGGATAAGAGGCTAGCGGGAACCAGCTCCTACAATGAGCAGTTCTTC. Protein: CASRDKRLAGTSSYNEQFF.

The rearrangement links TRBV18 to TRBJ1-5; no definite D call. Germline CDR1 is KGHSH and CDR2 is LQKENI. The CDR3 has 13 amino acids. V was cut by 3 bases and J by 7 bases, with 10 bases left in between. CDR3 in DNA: TGTGCCAGCTCACCTTGGCCGGGGCAGCCCCAGCATTTT. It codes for CASSPWPGQPQHF. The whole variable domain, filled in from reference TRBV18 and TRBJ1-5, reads NAGVMQNPRHLVRRRGQEARLRCSPMKGHSHVYWYRQLPEEGLKFMVYLQKENIIDESGMPKERFSAEFPKEGPSILRIQQVVRGDSAAYFCASSPWPGQPQHFGDGTRLSIL.

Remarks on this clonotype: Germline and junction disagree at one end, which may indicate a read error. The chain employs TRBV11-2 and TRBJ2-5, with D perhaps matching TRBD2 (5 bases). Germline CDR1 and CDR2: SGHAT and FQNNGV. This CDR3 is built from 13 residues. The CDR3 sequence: CVSSTGGAETQYF. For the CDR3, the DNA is TGTGTCAGCAGCACCGGAGGCGCGGAGACCCAGTACTTC.

The CDR3: CASRLGVSTEAFF. The DNA of the CDR3 is TGCGCCAGCAGACTGGGGGTGTCCACTGAAGCTTTCTTT. The chain carries TRBV5-1 and TRBJ1-1; maybe TRBD1 (5 bases). This CDR3 has 13 residues. V lost 5 bases and J 4 bases, leaving 12 bases between the germline ends. Germline CDR1 SGHRS, CDR2 YFSETQ.

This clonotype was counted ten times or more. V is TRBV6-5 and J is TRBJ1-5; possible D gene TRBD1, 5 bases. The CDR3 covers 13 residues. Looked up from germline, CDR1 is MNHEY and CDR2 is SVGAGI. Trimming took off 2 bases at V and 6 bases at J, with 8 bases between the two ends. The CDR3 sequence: CASSYRDGQPQHF. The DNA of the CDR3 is TGTGCCAGCAGTTACAGGGACGGTCAGCCCCAGCATTTT.

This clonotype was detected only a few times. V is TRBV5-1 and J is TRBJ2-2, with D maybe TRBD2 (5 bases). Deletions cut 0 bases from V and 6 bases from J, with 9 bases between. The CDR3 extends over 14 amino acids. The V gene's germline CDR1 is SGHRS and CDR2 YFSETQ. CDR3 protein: CASSLDPSPGELFF. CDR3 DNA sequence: TGCGCCAGCAGCTTGGATCCTAGCCCCGGGGAGCTGTTTTTT.

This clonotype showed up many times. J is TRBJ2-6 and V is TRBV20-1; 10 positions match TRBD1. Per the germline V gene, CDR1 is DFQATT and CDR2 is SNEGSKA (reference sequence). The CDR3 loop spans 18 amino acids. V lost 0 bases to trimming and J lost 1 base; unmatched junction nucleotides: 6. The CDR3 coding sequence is TGCAGTGCTAGAGACGGACAGGGGGGCACTTCTGGGGCCAACGTCCTGACTTTC. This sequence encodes CSARDGQGGTSGANVLTF.

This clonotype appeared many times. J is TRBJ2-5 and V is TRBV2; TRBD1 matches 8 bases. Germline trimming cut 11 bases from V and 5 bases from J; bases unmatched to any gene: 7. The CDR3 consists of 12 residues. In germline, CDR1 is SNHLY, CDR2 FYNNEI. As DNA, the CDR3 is TGTGCCGGGACATGGACAGGGGAGACCCAGTACTTC. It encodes CAGTWTGETQYF.

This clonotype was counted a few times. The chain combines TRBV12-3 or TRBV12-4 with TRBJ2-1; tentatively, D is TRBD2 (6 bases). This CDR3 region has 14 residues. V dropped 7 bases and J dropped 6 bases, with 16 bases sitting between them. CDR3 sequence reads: CASNGGQGGNEQFF. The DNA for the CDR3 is TGTGCCAGCAATGGAGGGCAGGGAGGCAATGAGCAGTTCTTC.

This chain's CDR3 is CASSPWTSGIDWGEQYF. In DNA form, the CDR3 reads TGTGCCAGCAGCCCTTGGACTAGCGGGATCGATTGGGGCGAGCAGTACTTC. J is TRBJ2-7 and V is TRBV7-2; TRBD2 matches 12 bases. The J segment lost 6 bases and the V segment lost 5 bases, leaving 14 bases of the junction unmatched. The germline gives CDR1 SGHTA, CDR2 FQGNSA. The length of the CDR3 is 17 residues.

The CDR3 bases are TGCGCCAGCTCCTCCGGAAGGGGCACTGAAGCTTTCTTT. Its protein is CASSSGRGTEAFF. The V and J genes are TRBV5-1 and TRBJ1-1; the D gene is possibly TRBD1 (5 bases). The CDR3 runs to 13 residues. The V and J ends lost 7 bases and 4 bases respectively, with 14 bases between them. The germline V gene has CDR1 SGHRS and CDR2 YFSETQ.

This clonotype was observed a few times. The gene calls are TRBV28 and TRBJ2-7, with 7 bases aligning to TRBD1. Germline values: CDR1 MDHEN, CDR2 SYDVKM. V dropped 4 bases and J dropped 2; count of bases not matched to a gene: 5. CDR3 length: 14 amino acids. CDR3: CASSSGTVPYEQYF. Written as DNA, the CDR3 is TGTGCCAGCAGTTCCGGGACAGTTCCCTACGAGCAGTACTTC.

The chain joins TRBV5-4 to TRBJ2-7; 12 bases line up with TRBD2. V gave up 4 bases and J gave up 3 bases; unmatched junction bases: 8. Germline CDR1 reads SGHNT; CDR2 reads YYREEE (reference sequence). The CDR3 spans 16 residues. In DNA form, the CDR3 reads TGTGCCAGCAGCCCCGCGAGGACTAGCGGGGTCTACGAGCAGTACTTC. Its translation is CASSPARTSGVYEQYF.

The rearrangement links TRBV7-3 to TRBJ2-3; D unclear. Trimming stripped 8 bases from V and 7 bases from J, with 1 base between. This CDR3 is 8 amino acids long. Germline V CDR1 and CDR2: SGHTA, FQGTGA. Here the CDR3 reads CASYTQYF. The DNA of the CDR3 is TGTGCCAGCTATACGCAGTATTTT.

The CDR3 sequence is CASSPRDSQPYGYTF. CDR3 DNA sequence: TGTGCCAGCAGTCCCCGGGACAGCCAGCCCTATGGCTACACCTTC. The chain carries TRBV28 and TRBJ1-2; the match to TRBD1 covers 7 bases. The CDR3 covers 15 residues. Germline CDR1 is MDHEN and CDR2 is SYDVKM. The J segment lost 4 bases and the V segment lost 5 bases, leaving 10 bases of the junction unmatched.

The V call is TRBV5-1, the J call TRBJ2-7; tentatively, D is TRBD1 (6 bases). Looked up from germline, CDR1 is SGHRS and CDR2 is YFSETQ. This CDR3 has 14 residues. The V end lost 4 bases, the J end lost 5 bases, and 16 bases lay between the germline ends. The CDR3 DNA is TGCGCCAGCAGCCCCATTCGAGGGGGAAACGAGCAGTACTTC. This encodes CASSPIRGGNEQYF.

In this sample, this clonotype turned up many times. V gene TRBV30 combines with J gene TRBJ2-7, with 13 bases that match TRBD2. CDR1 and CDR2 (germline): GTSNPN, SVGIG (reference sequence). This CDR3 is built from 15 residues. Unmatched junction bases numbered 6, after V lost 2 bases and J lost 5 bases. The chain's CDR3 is CAWSLTSGRADEQYF. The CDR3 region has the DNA TGTGCCTGGAGTCTCACTAGCGGGAGGGCCGACGAGCAGTACTTC.

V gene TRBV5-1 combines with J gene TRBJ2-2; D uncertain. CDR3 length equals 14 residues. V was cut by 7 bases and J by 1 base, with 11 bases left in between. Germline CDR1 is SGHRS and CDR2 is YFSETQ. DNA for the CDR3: TGCGCCAGCCGAGGCTCGGGGAACACCGGGGAGCTGTTTTTT. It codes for CASRGSGNTGELFF.